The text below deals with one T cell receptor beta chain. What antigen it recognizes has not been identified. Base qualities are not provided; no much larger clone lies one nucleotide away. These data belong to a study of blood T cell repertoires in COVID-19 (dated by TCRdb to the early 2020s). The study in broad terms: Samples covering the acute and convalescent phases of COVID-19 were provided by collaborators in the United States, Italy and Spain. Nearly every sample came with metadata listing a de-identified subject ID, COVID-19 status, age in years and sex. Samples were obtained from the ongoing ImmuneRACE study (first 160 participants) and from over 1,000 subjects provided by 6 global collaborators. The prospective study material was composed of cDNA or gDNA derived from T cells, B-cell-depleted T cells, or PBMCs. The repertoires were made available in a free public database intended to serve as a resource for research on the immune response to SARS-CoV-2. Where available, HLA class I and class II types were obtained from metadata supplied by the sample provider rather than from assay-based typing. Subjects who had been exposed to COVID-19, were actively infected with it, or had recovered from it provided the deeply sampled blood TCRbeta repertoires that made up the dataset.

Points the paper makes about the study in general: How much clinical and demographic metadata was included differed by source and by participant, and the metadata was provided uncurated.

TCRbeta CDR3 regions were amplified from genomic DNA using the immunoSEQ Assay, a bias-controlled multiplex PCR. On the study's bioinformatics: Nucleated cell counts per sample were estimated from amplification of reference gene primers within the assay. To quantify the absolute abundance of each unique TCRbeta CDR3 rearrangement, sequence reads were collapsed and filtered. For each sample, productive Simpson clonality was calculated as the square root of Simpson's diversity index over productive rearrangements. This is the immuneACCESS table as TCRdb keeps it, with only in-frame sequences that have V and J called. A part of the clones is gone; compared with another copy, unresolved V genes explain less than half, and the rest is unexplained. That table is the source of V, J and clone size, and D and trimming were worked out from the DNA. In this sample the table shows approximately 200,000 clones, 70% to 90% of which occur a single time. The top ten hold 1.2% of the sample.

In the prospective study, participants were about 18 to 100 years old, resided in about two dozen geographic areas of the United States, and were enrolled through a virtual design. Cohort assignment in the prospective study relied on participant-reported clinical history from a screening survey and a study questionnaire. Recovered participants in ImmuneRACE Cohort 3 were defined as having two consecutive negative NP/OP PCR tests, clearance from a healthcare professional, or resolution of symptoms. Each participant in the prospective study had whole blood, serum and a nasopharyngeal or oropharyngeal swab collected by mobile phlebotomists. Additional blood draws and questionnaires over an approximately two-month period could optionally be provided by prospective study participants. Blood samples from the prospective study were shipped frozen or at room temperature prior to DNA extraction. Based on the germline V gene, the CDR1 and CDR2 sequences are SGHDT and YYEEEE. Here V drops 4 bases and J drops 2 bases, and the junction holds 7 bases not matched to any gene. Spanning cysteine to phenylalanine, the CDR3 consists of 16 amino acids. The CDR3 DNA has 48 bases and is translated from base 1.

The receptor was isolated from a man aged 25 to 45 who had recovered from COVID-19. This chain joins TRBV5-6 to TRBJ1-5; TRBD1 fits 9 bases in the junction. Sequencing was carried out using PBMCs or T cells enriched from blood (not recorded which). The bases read TGTGCCAGCAGCCGGATGACAGGGGGAGGCAATCAGCCCCAGCATTTT. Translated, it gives CASSRMTGGGNQPQHF.